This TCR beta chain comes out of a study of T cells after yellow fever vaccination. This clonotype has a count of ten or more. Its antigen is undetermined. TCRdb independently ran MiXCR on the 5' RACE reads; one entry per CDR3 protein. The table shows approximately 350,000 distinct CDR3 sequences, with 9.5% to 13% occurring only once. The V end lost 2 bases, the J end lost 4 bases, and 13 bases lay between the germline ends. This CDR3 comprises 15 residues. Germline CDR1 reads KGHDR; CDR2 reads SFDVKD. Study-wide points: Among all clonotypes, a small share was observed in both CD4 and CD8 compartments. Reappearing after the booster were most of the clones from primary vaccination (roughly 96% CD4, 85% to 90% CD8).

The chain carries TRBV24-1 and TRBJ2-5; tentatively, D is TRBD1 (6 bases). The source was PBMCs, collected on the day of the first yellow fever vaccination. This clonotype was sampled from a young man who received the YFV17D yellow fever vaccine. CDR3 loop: CATSDSLDRRETQYF. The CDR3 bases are TGTGCCACCAGTGATTCGCTGGACAGAAGAGAGACCCAGTACTTC.